A selection of T cell receptor beta chains follows, all from one sample in a study of T cells in Graves' hyperthyroidism and ophthalmopathy. TCRdb passed the multiplex PCR reads through MiXCR, listing each CDR3 protein once. The table has about 600,000 distinct CDR3 sequences, about a sixth seen once. Material for sequencing was blood. The receptors come from a woman aged 40-49 years with Graves' ophthalmopathy. Each CDR3 is given with its conserved first and last residue. A D gene is named only where the DNA matches it firmly. Clone size is not always given. Where it is, it says once, few, many or a class for expanded clones.

j_call,v_call,d_call,clone_size,cdr3_nt,cdr3_aa
TRBJ2-7,TRBV2,.,many,TGTGCCAGCAGTGCCGGGAGAATTTACGAGCAGTACTTC,CASSAGRIYEQYF
TRBJ2-5,TRBV12-3/TRBV12-4,TRBD2,many,TGTGCCAGCAGTATAGCGGGGCCCGGAGAGACCCAGTACTTC,CASSIAGPGETQYF
TRBJ1-4,TRBV15,TRBD1,.,TGTGCCACCAGCATTTGGGACAGTAGGGAAAAACTGTTTTTT,CATSIWDSREKLFF
TRBJ2-5,TRBV2,TRBD2,.,TGTGCCAGCCTGGGACTAGTGGAGACCCAGTACTTC,CASLGLVETQYF
TRBJ2-3,TRBV24-1,.,.,TGTGCCACCTCACTAGCCCTGGGGTCAGATACGCAGTATTTT,CATSLALGSDTQYF
TRBJ2-1,TRBV2,.,.,TGTGCCAGCACCACCCTCGGGACCGGGAACAATGAGCAGTTCTTC,CASTTLGTGNNEQFF
TRBJ2-3,TRBV5-5,TRBD1,few,TGTGCCAGCAGCCCAGACGGGACAGGGGTAGATACGCAGTATTTT,CASSPDGTGVDTQYF
TRBJ1-6,TRBV28,TRBD1,.,TGTGCCAGCAGTTCCCGAGGACAGGGGGGGTATAATTCACCCCTCCACTTT,CASSSRGQGGYNSPLHF
TRBJ2-5,TRBV3-1,.,many,TGTGCCAGCAGCCAAGTTTTTAACCCGGTAGGGACCCAGTACTTC,CASSQVFNPVGTQYF
TRBJ2-1,TRBV10-3,.,many,TGTGCCATCAGTGAGAGGGGAAGCAATGAGCAGTTCTTC,CAISERGSNEQFF
TRBJ1-1,TRBV12-3/TRBV12-4,.,many,TGTGCCAGCACTAGGAACATGCCTCCTCCTGAAGCTTTCTTT,CASTRNMPPPEAFF
TRBJ2-7,TRBV10-3,.,.,TGTGCCATCAGTGCTCAGGGTTACGAGCAGTACTTC,CAISAQGYEQYF
TRBJ1-3,TRBV15,.,few,TGTGCCACCAGCAGAGACCGAAACACCATATATTTT,CATSRDRNTIYF
TRBJ2-1,TRBV18,.,few,TGTGCCAGCTCACCAGTTCGCACAATCGATGAGCAGTTCTTC,CASSPVRTIDEQFF
TRBJ2-2,TRBV6-6,.,few,TGTGCCAGCAGTTACTCGGCAGGATGGCCCGGGGAGCTGTTTTTT,CASSYSAGWPGELFF
TRBJ2-1,TRBV2,.,.,TGTGCCTGCAGTGGAGACGCCTACAATGAGCAGTTCTTC,CACSGDAYNEQFF
TRBJ2-7,TRBV30,TRBD1,many,TGTGCCTGGGACAGGGTCCACGAGCAGTACTTC,CAWDRVHEQYF
TRBJ1-1,TRBV18,TRBD1,many,TGTGCCAGCTCACCGGGACAGCAGTACATGAACACTGAAGCTTTCTTT,CASSPGQQYMNTEAFF
TRBJ2-7,TRBV2,.,many,TGTGCCAGCAGTGGACAGGTAGCATTCGAGCAGTACTTC,CASSGQVAFEQYF
TRBJ2-5,TRBV3-1,TRBD2,few,TGTGCCAGTTTACTAGCGGGCGCCCAGGAGACCCAGTACTTC,CASLLAGAQETQYF
TRBJ1-6,TRBV7-2,.,few,TGTGCCAGCAGCTCGCGGACAGTCTATAATTCACCCCTCCACTTT,CASSSRTVYNSPLHF
TRBJ1-4,TRBV6-6,.,.,TGTGCCAGCAGTTACTCGAAAGCGTCCGGGAATAAAAAACTGTTTTTT,CASSYSKASGNKKLFF
TRBJ2-7,TRBV7-8,.,few,TGTGCCAGCAGCCTCCACAGGGGAGGGTACGAGCAGTACTTC,CASSLHRGGYEQYF
TRBJ2-5,TRBV5-1,.,once,TGCGCCAGCAGCCCGTGGGGGGTGCCAGGGGAGACCCAGTACTTC,CASSPWGVPGETQYF
TRBJ2-5,TRBV6-2/TRBV6-3,.,many,TGTGCCAGCAGTTCCATCAGGGGAGAGACCCAGTACTTC,CASSSIRGETQYF
TRBJ1-2,TRBV2,TRBD1,few,TGTGCCAGCACGGGACAGGGGAACTATGGCTACACCTTC,CASTGQGNYGYTF
TRBJ2-1,TRBV11-2,TRBD2,many,TGTGCCAGCAGCCTGCTAGCGGCCTTATACAATGAGCAGTTCTTC,CASSLLAALYNEQFF
TRBJ2-3,TRBV12-3/TRBV12-4,.,many,TGTGCCAGCTCAATATCCGGGACTTACACAGATACGCAGTATTTT,CASSISGTYTDTQYF
TRBJ2-5,TRBV29-1,.,.,TGCAGCGCCGTGGGCGACTTCCAAGAGACCCAGTACTTC,CSAVGDFQETQYF
TRBJ2-1,TRBV12-3/TRBV12-4,.,few,TGTGCCAGCAGTGGAATTGGTAGCGGCAATGAGCAGTTCTTC,CASSGIGSGNEQFF
TRBJ2-3,TRBV20-1,TRBD2,.,TGCAGTGCTAGAGGAGGTAGCGGGGGGTCAGATACGCAGTATTTT,CSARGGSGGSDTQYF
TRBJ1-2,TRBV6-1,.,.,TGTGCCAGCACCCGACGGGGACCTAACTATGGCTACACCTTC,CASTRRGPNYGYTF
TRBJ2-4,TRBV11-2,TRBD2,many,TGTGCCAGCAGCCCGGGGGGGTACATTCAGTACTTC,CASSPGGYIQYF
TRBJ2-3,TRBV7-9,.,many,TGTGCCAGCAGCTTAGAACTGACCAAGGCGCAGTATTTT,CASSLELTKAQYF
TRBJ2-1,TRBV6-1,.,many,TGTGCCAGCAGTGCGATCGGCATGAGGAGCTCAGGCAATGAGCAGTTCTTC,CASSAIGMRSSGNEQFF
TRBJ2-1,TRBV7-2,TRBD2,few,TGTGCCAGCAGACTACCTTACACCGGGACTAGAGGGTACAATGAGCAGTTCTTC,CASRLPYTGTRGYNEQFF
TRBJ2-3,TRBV12-3/TRBV12-4,.,many,TGTGCCAGCAGATTAGAAGTGACAGATACGCAGTATTTT,CASRLEVTDTQYF
TRBJ2-3,TRBV11-2,.,many,TGTGCCAGCAACCATCGGGACGGAAGCACAGATACGCAGTATTTT,CASNHRDGSTDTQYF
TRBJ2-2,TRBV11-2,TRBD1,.,TGTGCCAGCAGCCTACAGGGGTGGAACACCGGGGAGCTGTTTTTT,CASSLQGWNTGELFF
TRBJ2-7,TRBV6-1,.,few,TGTGCCAGCAGTTATGGGGAGGTTAACGAGCAGTACTTC,CASSYGEVNEQYF
TRBJ2-2,TRBV5-6,.,many,TGTGCCAGCAGCCGGGTGGGGGCGAACACCGGGGAGCTGTTTTTT,CASSRVGANTGELFF
TRBJ2-5,TRBV5-1,.,many,TGCGCCAGCAGCTTCGGGGCCACACAAGAGACCCAGTACTTC,CASSFGATQETQYF
TRBJ2-5,TRBV20-1,.,.,TGCAGTGCTAATGGGGGACACCTCCAAGAGACCCAGTACTTC,CSANGGHLQETQYF
TRBJ2-7,TRBV2,.,many,TGTGCCAGCGGACTCGGTCGTCAGGACAGCTACGAGCAGTACTTC,CASGLGRQDSYEQYF
TRBJ2-4,TRBV5-1,.,.,TGCGCCAGCAGCATAGGAACAGGGATTGAGTCCAAAAACATTCAGTACTTC,CASSIGTGIESKNIQYF
TRBJ2-1,TRBV20-1,TRBD1,few,TGCAGTGCCCTCGGCGGGACAGGGGGGAACAATGAGCAGTTCTTC,CSALGGTGGNNEQFF
TRBJ1-5,TRBV12-3/TRBV12-4,.,many,TGTGCCAGCAGTTCTACAGGTAGCAATCAGCCCCAGCATTTT,CASSSTGSNQPQHF
TRBJ2-7,TRBV7-6,TRBD2,.,TGTGCCAGCAGCTTAGTACAAGCGGGGTACAATGAGCAGTACTTC,CASSLVQAGYNEQYF
TRBJ1-5,TRBV5-5,TRBD1,.,TGTGCCAGCAGCAGGACAGGGGATGAGGATCAGCCCCAGCATTTT,CASSRTGDEDQPQHF
TRBJ2-1,TRBV7-9,TRBD1,.,TGTGCCAGCAGCGGACAGGGCTTATACGAGCAGTTCTTC,CASSGQGLYEQFF
TRBJ2-3,TRBV15,.,.,TGTGCCTCAAAGCGACAGCCTAGCACAGATACGCAGTATTTT,CASKRQPSTDTQYF
TRBJ2-7,TRBV20-1,TRBD1,.,TGCAGTGCCGAGGGGGCCGAGGCCTACGAGCAGTACTTC,CSAEGAEAYEQYF
TRBJ1-2,TRBV29-1,.,.,TGCAGCACTTGGAGCAGAGGAGGGAACTATGGCTACACCTTC,CSTWSRGGNYGYTF
TRBJ2-3,TRBV7-9,TRBD2,.,TGTGCATGCGGGGGGAGAGATACGCAGTATTTT,CACGGRDTQYF
TRBJ2-1,TRBV3-1,TRBD1,many,TGTGCCAGCAGCCATAAAATGACAGGGTTGGAGTACAATGAGCAGTTCTTC,CASSHKMTGLEYNEQFF
TRBJ1-1,TRBV29-1,TRBD1,many,TGCAGCGCGTTCGGACTCGCAGGGACAGATAACACTGAAGCTTTCTTT,CSAFGLAGTDNTEAFF